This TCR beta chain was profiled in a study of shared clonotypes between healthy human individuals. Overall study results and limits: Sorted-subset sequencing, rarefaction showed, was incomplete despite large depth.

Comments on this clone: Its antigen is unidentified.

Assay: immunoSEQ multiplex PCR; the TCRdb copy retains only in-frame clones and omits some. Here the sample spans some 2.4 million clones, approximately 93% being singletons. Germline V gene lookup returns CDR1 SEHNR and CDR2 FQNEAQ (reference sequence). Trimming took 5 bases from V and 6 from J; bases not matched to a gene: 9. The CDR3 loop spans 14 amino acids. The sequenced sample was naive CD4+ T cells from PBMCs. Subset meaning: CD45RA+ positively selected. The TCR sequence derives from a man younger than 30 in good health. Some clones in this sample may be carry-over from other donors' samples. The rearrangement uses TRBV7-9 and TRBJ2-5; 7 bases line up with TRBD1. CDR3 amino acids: CASSQGTAGKTQYF. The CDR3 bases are TGTGCCAGCAGCCAAGGGACAGCAGGGAAGACCCAGTACTTC.